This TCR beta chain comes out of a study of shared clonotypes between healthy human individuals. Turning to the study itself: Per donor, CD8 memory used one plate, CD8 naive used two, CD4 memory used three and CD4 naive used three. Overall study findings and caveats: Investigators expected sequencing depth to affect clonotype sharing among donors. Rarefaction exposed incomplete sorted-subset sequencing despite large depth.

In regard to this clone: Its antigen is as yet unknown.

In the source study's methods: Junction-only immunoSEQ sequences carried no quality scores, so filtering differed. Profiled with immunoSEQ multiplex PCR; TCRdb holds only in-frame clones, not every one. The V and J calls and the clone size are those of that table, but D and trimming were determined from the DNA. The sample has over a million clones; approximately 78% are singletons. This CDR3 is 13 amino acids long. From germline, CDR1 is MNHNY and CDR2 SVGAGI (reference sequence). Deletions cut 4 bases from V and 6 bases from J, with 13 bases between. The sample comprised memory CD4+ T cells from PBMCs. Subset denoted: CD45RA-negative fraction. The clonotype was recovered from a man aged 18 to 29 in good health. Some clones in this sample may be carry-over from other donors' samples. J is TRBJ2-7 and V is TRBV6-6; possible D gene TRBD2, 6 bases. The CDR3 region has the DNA TGTGCCAGCAGTTGGGCACGGGAGATCGAGCAGTACTTC. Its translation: CASSWAREIEQYF.